This is a list of T cell receptor beta chains from one sample in a study of T cells in Graves' hyperthyroidism and ophthalmopathy. A single record per CDR3 protein comes from TCRdb applying MiXCR to the multiplex PCR reads. The sample carries 500,000 to 800,000 distinct CDR3 sequences, roughly 15% recorded once. Material for sequencing was blood. Every receptor here comes from a woman aged 45-59 years with Graves' ophthalmopathy. Both conserved end residues are part of each CDR3. A D gene is named only where the DNA matches it firmly. Clone size is not always given. Where it is, it says once, few, many or a class for expanded clones.

v_call	d_call	j_call	clone_size	cdr3_aa	cdr3_nt
TRBV7-6	-	TRBJ1-3	-	CASSSSPFGRGSGNTIYF	TGTGCCAGCAGCTCTTCCCCCTTCGGCAGGGGATCTGGAAACACCATATATTTT
TRBV3-1	-	TRBJ2-2	many	CASSQDPSTGELFF	TGTGCCAGCAGCCAAGATCCCAGCACCGGGGAGCTGTTTTTT
TRBV7-2	-	TRBJ2-4	few	CASSPRGAEGWIQYF	TGTGCCAGCAGCCCCCGAGGAGCGGAGGGATGGATTCAGTACTTC
TRBV20-1	-	TRBJ2-1	many	CSARVLGKGEQFF	TGCAGTGCTAGGGTCCTGGGGAAGGGTGAGCAGTTCTTC
TRBV5-1	-	TRBJ1-1	many	CASSLVQTSGPEAFF	TGCGCCAGCAGCTTGGTCCAGACCAGTGGTCCTGAAGCTTTCTTT
TRBV15	-	TRBJ1-3	-	CATSRQGISSGNTIYF	TGTGCCACCAGCAGACAGGGCATTTCTTCTGGAAACACCATATATTTT
TRBV7-9	TRBD1	TRBJ1-2	-	CASSHLQGAQSGYTF	TGTGCCAGCAGCCACCTTCAGGGGGCGCAGAGTGGCTACACCTTC
TRBV6-2/TRBV6-3	TRBD2	TRBJ2-1	many	CASRRLAGGYNEQFF	TGTGCCAGCAGACGACTAGCGGGAGGTTACAATGAGCAGTTCTTC
TRBV10-3	TRBD1	TRBJ2-7	few	CAISAGQNYEQYF	TGTGCCATCAGTGCGGGACAGAACTACGAGCAGTACTTC
TRBV27	-	TRBJ1-2	once	CASSSRGRINNCGYTF	TGTGCCAGCAGTTCACGTGGCAGAATAAACAACTGTGGCTACACCTTC
TRBV7-2	TRBD2	TRBJ2-5	many	CASSPTAGEPGETQYF	TGTGCCAGCAGCCCTACTGCGGGGGAGCCGGGGGAGACCCAGTACTTC
TRBV7-2	TRBD2	TRBJ2-7	many	CASSLLAGGLKGYEQYF	TGTGCCAGCAGCCTATTAGCGGGAGGTCTGAAAGGCTACGAGCAGTACTTC
TRBV29-1	TRBD2	TRBJ2-3	-	CSGGWLAGGGGTDTQYF	TGCAGCGGGGGGTGGTTAGCGGGAGGTGGGGGCACAGATACGCAGTATTTT
TRBV19	TRBD1	TRBJ1-1	-	CASSITGVGTEAFF	TGTGCCAGTAGTATAACAGGGGTGGGCACTGAAGCTTTCTTT
TRBV2	TRBD2	TRBJ2-5	many	CASSTSGIETQYF	TGTGCCAGCAGTACTAGCGGGATTGAGACCCAGTACTTC
TRBV6-1	TRBD2	TRBJ2-7	many	CASSPTSGTTYEQYF	TGTGCCAGCAGTCCTACTAGCGGTACCACCTACGAGCAGTACTTC
TRBV6-1	TRBD1	TRBJ2-5	many	CASRDRGVPQETQYF	TGTGCCAGTCGAGACAGGGGCGTTCCTCAAGAGACCCAGTACTTC
TRBV6-1	-	TRBJ2-7	many	CASLGRHYEQYF	TGTGCCAGCCTGGGCAGGCACTACGAGCAGTACTTC
TRBV9	TRBD2	TRBJ2-1	few	CASSGRGGPGNEQFF	TGTGCCAGCAGCGGCCGGGGGGGCCCTGGGAATGAGCAGTTCTTC
TRBV24-1	-	TRBJ1-1	many	CATTPTGSDTEAFF	TGTGCCACCACCCCGACAGGTTCCGACACTGAAGCTTTCTTT
TRBV27	TRBD2	TRBJ2-5	many	CASRLGVAGGETQYF	TGTGCCAGCCGCCTGGGGGTAGCGGGAGGTGAGACCCAGTACTTC
TRBV2	-	TRBJ1-5	many	CASRKAEFSNQPQHF	TGTGCCAGCAGAAAAGCCGAGTTTAGCAATCAGCCCCAGCATTTT
TRBV19	-	TRBJ1-6	-	CASSIDRGKPLHF	TGTGCCAGTAGTATAGACAGGGGAAAACCCCTCCACTTT
TRBV24-1	-	TRBJ2-1	many	CATSDPTNNEQFF	TGTGCCACCAGTGATCCCACTAACAATGAGCAGTTCTTC
TRBV7-6	-	TRBJ2-3	many	CASNISLPRGPTKEDTQYF	TGTGCCAGCAACATTAGCTTACCAAGGGGACCAACCAAAGAAGATACGCAGTATTTT
TRBV7-9	TRBD2	TRBJ2-1	many	CASSPPPGLAIGEQFF	TGTGCCAGCAGCCCCCCCCCGGGACTAGCGATTGGCGAGCAGTTCTTC
TRBV24-1	-	TRBJ2-3	-	CATSEIDTQYF	TGTGCCACCAGTGAGATAGATACGCAGTATTTT
TRBV20-1	-	TRBJ2-3	-	CSSTPTYSTDTQYF	TGCAGCTCGACTCCCACTTACAGCACAGATACGCAGTATTTT
TRBV28	TRBD1	TRBJ1-5	-	CASSFKDRGYLGNQPQHF	TGTGCCAGCAGTTTTAAGGACAGGGGATATTTAGGCAATCAGCCCCAGCATTTT
TRBV19	TRBD2	TRBJ2-7	few	CASSELAGRYEQYF	TGTGCCAGTAGCGAACTAGCGGGAAGGTACGAGCAGTACTTC
TRBV6-2/TRBV6-3	TRBD2	TRBJ2-1	few	CASSYGGLAGGPPYNEQFF	TGTGCCAGCAGTTACGGGGGACTAGCGGGAGGGCCCCCCTACAATGAGCAGTTCTTC
TRBV5-5	-	TRBJ2-7	-	CASSYGTDGYEQYF	TGTGCCAGCAGCTACGGGACGGACGGCTACGAGCAGTACTTC
TRBV28	-	TRBJ1-1	many	CASSLPGPNTEAFF	TGTGCCAGCAGTCTACCAGGACCGAACACTGAAGCTTTCTTT
TRBV29-1	TRBD2	TRBJ2-1	many	CSEIKTSGRGDEQFF	TGCAGCGAGATTAAGACTAGCGGGAGAGGAGATGAGCAGTTCTTC
TRBV28	-	TRBJ2-5	many	CASRSTPRQETQYF	TGTGCCAGCAGATCGACTCCTAGGCAAGAGACCCAGTACTTC
TRBV20-1	TRBD2	TRBJ2-7	many	CSAVSGRTAYEQYF	TGCAGTGCTGTAAGCGGGAGAACCGCCTACGAGCAGTACTTC
TRBV6-1	-	TRBJ2-7	-	CASRQTAGLGSYEQYF	TGTGCCAGCAGACAAACCGCAGGGTTGGGCTCCTACGAGCAGTACTTC